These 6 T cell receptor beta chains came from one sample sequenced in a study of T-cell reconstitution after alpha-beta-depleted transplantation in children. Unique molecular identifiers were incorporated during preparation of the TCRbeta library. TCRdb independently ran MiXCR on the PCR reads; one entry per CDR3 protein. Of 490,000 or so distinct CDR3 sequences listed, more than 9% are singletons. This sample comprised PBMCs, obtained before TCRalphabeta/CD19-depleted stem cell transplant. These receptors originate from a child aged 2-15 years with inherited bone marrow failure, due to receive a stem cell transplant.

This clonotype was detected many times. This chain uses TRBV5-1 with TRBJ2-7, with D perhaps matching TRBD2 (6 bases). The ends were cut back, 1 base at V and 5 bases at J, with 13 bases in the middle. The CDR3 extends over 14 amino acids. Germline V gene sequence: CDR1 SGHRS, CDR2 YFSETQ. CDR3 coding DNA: TGCGCCAGCAGCTTGACTAGCCCCCGGGACGAGCAGTACTTC. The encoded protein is CASSLTSPRDEQYF.

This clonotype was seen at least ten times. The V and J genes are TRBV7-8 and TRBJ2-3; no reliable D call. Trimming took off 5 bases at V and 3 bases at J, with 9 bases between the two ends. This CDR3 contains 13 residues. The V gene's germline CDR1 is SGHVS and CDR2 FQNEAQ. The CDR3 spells CASSRALTDTQYF. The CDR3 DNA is TGTGCCAGCAGCCGGGCGCTTACAGATACGCAGTATTTT.

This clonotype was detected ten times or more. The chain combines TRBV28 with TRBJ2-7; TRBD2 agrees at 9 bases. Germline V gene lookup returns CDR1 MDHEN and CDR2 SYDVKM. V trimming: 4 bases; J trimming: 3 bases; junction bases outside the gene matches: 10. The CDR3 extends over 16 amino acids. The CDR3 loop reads CASSSIGTSPYYEQYF. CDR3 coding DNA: TGTGCCAGCAGTTCAATTGGGACTAGCCCTTACTACGAGCAGTACTTC.

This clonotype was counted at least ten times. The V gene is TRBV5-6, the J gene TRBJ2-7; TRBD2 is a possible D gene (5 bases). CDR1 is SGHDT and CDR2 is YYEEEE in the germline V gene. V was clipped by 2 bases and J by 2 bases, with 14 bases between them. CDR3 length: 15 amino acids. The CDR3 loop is CASSFILLAPYEQYF. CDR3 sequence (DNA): TGTGCCAGCAGCTTCATTCTCTTAGCGCCCTACGAGCAGTACTTC.

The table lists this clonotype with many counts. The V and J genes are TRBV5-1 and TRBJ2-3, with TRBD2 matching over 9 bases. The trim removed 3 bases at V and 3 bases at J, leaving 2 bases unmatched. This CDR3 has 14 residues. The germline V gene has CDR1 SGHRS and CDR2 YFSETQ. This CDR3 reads CASSWSGGTDTQYF. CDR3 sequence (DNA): TGCGCCAGCAGCTGGAGCGGGGGGACAGATACGCAGTATTTT.

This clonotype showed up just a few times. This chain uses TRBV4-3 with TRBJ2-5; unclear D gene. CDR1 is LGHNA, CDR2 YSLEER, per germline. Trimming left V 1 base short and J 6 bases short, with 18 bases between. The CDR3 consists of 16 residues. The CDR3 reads CASSQALGPMGKTQYF. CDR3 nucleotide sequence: TGCGCCAGCAGCCAAGCTCTAGGTCCGATGGGGAAGACCCAGTACTTC.